This T cell receptor beta chain was documented in a study of blood T cell repertoires in COVID-19. This table comes from immunoSEQ multiplex PCR, and its TCRdb copy is limited to in-frame clones, with some not included. Of about 330,000 clones listed, more than 90% are singletons. CDR1 and CDR2 (germline): LGHDT, YNNKEL (reference sequence). The CDR3 loop spans 11 amino acids. V was shortened by 6 bases and J by 1 base, with 3 bases between the two germline ends. The chain has TRBV3-1 (or the pseudogene TRBV3-2) and TRBJ1-2, with D hard to call. The sequence was collected from a young woman who had recovered from COVID-19. What was sequenced was PBMCs or T cells enriched from blood (not recorded which). CDR3 sequence: CASRSNYGYTF. The CDR3 DNA is TGTGCCAGCAGGAGTAACTATGGCTACACCTTC.